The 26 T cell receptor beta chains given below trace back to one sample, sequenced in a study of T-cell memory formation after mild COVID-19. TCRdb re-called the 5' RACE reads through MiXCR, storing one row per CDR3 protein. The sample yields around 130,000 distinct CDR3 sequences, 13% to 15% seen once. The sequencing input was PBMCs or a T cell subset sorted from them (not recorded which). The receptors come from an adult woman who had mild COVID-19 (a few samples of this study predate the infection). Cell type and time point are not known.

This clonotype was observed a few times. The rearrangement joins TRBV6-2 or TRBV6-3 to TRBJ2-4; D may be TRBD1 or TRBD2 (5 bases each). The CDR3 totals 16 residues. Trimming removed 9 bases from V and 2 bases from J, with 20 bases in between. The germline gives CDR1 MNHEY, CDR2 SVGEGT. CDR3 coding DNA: TGTGCCAGTTTGCCGGGACCCCGGGTCTCCAAAAACATTCAGTACTTC. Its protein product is CASLPGPRVSKNIQYF.

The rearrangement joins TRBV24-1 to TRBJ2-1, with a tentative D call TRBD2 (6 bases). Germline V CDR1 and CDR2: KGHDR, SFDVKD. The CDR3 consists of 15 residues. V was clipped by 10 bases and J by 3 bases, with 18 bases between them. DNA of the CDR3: TGTGCCACTAAGCTAGCGCAAGGATTCTACAATGAGCAGTTCTTC. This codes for CATKLAQGFYNEQFF.

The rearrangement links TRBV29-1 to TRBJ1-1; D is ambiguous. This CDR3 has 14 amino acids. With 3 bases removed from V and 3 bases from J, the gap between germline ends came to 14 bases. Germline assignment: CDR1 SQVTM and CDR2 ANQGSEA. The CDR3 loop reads CSVDPGVSDTEAFF. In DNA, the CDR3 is TGCAGCGTTGACCCCGGAGTCTCGGACACTGAAGCTTTCTTT.

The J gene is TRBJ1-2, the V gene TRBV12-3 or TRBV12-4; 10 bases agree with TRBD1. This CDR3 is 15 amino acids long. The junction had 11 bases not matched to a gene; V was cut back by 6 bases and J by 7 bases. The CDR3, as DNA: TGTGCCAGCAGCTTCACCGGGACAGGGGTCTCTGGCTACACCTTC. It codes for CASSFTGTGVSGYTF.

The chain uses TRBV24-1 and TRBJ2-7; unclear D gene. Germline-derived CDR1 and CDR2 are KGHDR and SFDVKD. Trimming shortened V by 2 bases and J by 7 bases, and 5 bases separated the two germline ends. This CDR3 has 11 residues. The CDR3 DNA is TGTGCCACCAGTGATTCGAGGGAGCAGTACTTC. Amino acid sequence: CATSDSREQYF.

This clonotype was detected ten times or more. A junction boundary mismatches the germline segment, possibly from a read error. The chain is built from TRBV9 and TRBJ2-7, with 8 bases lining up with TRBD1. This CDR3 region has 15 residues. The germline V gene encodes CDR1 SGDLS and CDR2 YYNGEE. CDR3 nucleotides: TGTGCCAGCAGAGTAGATACAGGGGGAGCCTACGAGCAGTACTTC. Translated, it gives CASRVDTGGAYEQYF.

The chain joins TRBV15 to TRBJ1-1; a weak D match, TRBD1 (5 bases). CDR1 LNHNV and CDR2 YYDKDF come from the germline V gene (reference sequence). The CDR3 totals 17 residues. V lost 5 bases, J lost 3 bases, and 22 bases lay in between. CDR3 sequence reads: CATSVFPLVGGDTEAFF. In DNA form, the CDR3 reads TGTGCCACCAGCGTTTTTCCCTTAGTCGGGGGGGACACTGAAGCTTTCTTT.

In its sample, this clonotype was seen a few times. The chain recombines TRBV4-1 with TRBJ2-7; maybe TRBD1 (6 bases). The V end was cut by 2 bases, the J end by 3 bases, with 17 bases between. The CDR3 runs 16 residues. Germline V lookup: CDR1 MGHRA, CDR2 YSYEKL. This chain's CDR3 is CASSQMVGQGYYEQYF. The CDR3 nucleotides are TGCGCCAGCAGCCAAATGGTCGGGCAGGGGTACTACGAGCAGTACTTC.

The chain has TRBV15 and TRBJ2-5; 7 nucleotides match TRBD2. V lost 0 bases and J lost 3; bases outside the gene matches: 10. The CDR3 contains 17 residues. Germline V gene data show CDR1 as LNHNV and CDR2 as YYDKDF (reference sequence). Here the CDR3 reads CATSRDWASGAKETQYF. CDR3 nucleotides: TGTGCCACCAGCAGAGATTGGGCTAGCGGAGCCAAAGAGACCCAGTACTTC.

This CDR3 is CAWSIDRVVDTDTQYF. In DNA, the CDR3 is TGTGCCTGGAGTATTGACAGGGTCGTGGATACAGATACGCAGTATTTT. The V gene is TRBV30, the J gene TRBJ2-3; TRBD1 matches at 7 bases. This CDR3 is built from 16 residues. Germline V gene lookup returns CDR1 GTSNPN and CDR2 SVGIG (reference sequence). With 2 bases clipped from V and 3 bases from J, the junction kept 11 bases outside the gene matches.

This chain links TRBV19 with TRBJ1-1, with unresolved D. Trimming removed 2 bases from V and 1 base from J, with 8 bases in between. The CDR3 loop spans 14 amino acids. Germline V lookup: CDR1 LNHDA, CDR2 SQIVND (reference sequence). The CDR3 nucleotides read TGTGCCAGTAGTATACATCCGGGGAACACTGAAGCTTTCTTT. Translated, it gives CASSIHPGNTEAFF.

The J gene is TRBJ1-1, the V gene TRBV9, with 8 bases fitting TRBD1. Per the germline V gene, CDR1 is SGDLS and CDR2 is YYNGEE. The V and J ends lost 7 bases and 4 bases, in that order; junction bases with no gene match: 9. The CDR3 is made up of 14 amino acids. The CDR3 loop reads CASSPGQGSTEAFF. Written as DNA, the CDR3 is TGTGCCAGCTCCCCCGGACAGGGATCCACTGAAGCTTTCTTT.

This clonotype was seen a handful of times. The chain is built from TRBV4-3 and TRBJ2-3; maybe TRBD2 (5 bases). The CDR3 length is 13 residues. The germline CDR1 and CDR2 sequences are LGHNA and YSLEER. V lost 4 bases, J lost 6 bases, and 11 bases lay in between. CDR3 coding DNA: TGCGCCAGCAGCCTTGAGAGGGTGGATACGCAGTATTTT. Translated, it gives CASSLERVDTQYF.

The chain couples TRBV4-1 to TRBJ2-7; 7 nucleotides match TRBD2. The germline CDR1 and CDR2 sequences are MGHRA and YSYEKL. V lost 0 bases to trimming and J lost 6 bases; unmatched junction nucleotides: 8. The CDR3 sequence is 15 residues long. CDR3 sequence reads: CASSQEGPWEGEQYF. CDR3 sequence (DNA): TGCGCCAGCAGCCAAGAAGGTCCGTGGGAGGGCGAGCAGTACTTC.

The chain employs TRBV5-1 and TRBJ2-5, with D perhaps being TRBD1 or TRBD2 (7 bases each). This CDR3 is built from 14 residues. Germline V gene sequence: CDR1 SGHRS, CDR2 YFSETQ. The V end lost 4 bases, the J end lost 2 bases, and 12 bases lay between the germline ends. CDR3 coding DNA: TGCGCCAGCAGCCCGGGGGGACAGCAAGAGACCCAGTACTTC. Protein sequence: CASSPGGQQETQYF.

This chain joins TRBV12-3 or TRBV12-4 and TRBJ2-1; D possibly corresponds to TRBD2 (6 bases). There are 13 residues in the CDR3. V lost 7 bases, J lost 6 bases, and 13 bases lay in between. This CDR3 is CASTTGDFNEQFF. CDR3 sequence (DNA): TGTGCCAGCACCACCGGGGACTTCAATGAGCAGTTCTTC.

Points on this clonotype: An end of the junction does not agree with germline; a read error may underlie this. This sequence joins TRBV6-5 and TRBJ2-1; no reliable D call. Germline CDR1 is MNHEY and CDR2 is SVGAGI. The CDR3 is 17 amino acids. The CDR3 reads CASGYSTTQSTYIEQIF. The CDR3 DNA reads TGTGCCAGCGGTTACTCTACCACCCAGTCGACATACATCGAGCAGATCTTC.

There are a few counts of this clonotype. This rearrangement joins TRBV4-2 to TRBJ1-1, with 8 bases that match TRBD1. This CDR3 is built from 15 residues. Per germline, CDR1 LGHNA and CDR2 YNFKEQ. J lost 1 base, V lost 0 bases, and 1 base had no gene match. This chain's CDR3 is CASSQDGQGNTEAFF. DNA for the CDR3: TGTGCCAGCAGCCAAGACGGACAGGGGAACACTGAAGCTTTCTTT.

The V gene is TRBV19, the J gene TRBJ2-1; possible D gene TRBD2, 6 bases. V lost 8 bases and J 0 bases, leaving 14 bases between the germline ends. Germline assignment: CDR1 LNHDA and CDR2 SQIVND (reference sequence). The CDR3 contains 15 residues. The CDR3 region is CASGTVPISYNEQFF. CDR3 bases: TGTGCCAGTGGGACTGTACCTATCTCCTACAATGAGCAGTTCTTC.

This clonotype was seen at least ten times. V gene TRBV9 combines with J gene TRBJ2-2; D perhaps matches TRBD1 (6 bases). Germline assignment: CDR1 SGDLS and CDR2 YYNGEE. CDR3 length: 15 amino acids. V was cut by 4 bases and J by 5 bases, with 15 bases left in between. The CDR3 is CASSPPGVGTGELFF. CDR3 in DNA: TGTGCCAGCAGCCCCCCAGGGGTAGGGACCGGGGAGCTGTTTTTT.

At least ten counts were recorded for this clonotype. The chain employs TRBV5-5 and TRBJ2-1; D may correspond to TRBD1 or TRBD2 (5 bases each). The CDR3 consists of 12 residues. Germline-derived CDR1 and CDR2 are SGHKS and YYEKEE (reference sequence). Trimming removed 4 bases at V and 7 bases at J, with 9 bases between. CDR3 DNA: TGTGCCAGCAGCCCTTGGGGGAATGAGCAGTTCTTC. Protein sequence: CASSPWGNEQFF.

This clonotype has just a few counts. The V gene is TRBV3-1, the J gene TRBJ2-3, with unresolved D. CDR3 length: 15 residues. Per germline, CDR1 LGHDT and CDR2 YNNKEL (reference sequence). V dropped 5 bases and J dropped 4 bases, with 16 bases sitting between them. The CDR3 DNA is TGTGCCAGCAGCTACGTCAACGGAGAGTCAGATACGCAGTATTTT. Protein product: CASSYVNGESDTQYF.

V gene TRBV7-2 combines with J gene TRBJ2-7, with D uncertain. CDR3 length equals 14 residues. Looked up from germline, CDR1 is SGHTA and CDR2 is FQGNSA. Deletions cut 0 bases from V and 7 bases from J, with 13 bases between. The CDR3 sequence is CASSLALGPSEQYF. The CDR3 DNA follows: TGTGCCAGCAGCTTAGCGTTGGGTCCAAGTGAGCAGTACTTC.

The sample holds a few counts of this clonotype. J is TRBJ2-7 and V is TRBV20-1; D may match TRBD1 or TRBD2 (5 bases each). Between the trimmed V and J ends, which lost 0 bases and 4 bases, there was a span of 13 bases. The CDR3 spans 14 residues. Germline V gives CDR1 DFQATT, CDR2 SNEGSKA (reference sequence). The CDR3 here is CSAREGDPGYEQYF. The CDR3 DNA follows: TGCAGTGCTAGAGAAGGGGACCCGGGGTACGAGCAGTACTTC.

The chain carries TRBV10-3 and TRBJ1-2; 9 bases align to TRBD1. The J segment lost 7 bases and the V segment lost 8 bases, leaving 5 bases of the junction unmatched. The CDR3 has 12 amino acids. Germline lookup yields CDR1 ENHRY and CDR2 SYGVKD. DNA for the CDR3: TGTGCCATCTACACAGGGGGCAGTGGCTACACCTTC. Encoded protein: CAIYTGGSGYTF.

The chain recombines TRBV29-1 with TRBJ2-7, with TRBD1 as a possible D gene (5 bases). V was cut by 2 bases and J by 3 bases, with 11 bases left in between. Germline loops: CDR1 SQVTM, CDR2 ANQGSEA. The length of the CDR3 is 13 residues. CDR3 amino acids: CSVELDSLYEQYF. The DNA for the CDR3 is TGCAGCGTTGAACTTGACAGTCTCTACGAGCAGTACTTC.